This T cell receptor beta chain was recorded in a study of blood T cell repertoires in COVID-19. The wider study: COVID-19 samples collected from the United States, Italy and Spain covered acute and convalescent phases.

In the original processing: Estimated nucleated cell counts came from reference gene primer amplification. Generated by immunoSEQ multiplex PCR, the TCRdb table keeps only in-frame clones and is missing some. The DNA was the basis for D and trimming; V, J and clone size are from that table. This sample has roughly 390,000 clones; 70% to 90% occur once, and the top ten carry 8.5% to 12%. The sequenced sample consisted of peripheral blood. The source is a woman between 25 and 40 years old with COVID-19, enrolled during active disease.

The DNA of the CDR3 is TGTGCCAGTAAGGGAGGGGGAGCGGGAGGGGCCAAAAACATTCAGTACTTC. It codes for CASKGGGAGGAKNIQYF. The chain employs TRBV2 and TRBJ2-4; 10 bases are shared with TRBD2. Unmatched junction bases numbered 12, after V lost 9 bases and J lost 1 base. The germline V gene encodes CDR1 SNHLY and CDR2 FYNNEI. The CDR3 has 17 amino acids.